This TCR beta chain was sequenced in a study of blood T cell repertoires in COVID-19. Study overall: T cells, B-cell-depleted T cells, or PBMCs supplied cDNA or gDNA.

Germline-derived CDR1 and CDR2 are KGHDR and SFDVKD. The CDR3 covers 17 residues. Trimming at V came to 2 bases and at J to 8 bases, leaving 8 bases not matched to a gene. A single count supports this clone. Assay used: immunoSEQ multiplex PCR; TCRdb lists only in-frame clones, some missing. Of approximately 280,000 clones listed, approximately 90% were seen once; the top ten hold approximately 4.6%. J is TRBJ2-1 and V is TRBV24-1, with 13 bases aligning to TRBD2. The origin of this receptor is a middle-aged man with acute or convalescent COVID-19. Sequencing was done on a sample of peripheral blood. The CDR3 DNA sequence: TGTGCCACCAGTGATTCTCCTGGGACTAGCGGGGTCGATGAGCAGTTCTTC. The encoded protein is CATSDSPGTSGVDEQFF.